Listed here are 20 T cell receptor beta chains from one sample, sequenced in a study of cytotoxic CD8 clonotypes in ibrutinib-treated CLL. Here immunoSEQ multiplex PCR was the method, and the copy in TCRdb shows in-frame clones only, minus some. Of approximately 170,000 clones listed, around nine tenths were seen once; the top ten hold around 3%. The sequences come from PBMCs, collected at disease progression, from a patient treated with ibrutinib. The receptors were gathered from a human donor with chronic lymphocytic leukemia.

V is TRBV5-4 and J is TRBJ1-2; no definite D call. Germline V gene lookup returns CDR1 SGHNT and CDR2 YYREEE (reference sequence). CDR3 length: 14 residues. V was pared by 0 bases and J by 3 bases, with 9 bases between. DNA for the CDR3: TGTGCCAGCAGCTTGGTCGGCAGATACTATGGCTACACCTTC. This sequence encodes CASSLVGRYYGYTF.

The chain links TRBV11-3 to TRBJ2-5; D call uncertain. Between the trimmed V and J ends, which lost 2 bases and 0 bases, there was a span of 4 bases. The CDR3 covers 13 residues. Germline V gene lookup returns CDR1 SGHNT and CDR2 YENEEA. The CDR3 nucleotides are TGTGCCAGCAGCTTACAGAACCAAGAGACCCAGTACTTC. Translation: CASSLQNQETQYF.

V usage is TRBV6-1 and J usage is TRBJ1-4, with 11 bases identical to TRBD1. With V trimmed by 6 bases and J by 8 bases, 8 bases remained unmatched. Germline CDR1 MNHNS, CDR2 SASEGT. The CDR3 runs to 15 residues. CDR3 DNA sequence: TGTGCCAGCAGGACTGGGACAGGGGGTGACGAAAAACTGTTTTTT. This sequence encodes CASRTGTGGDEKLFF.

This chain links TRBV4-3 with TRBJ2-1; TRBD2 matches 8 bases. CDR3 length: 14 amino acids. Per the germline V gene, CDR1 is LGHNA and CDR2 is YSLEER. The ends lost 0 bases at V and 14 bases at J; junction bases unmatched: 9. CDR3 sequence reads: CASSQEGWAGGKFF. The DNA of the CDR3 is TGCGCCAGCAGCCAAGAAGGGTGGGCGGGAGGCAAGTTCTTC.

This chain links TRBV9 with TRBJ2-2; D unclear. V lost 0 bases and J 6 bases, leaving 18 bases between the germline ends. The CDR3 loop spans 17 amino acids. Germline values: CDR1 SGDLS, CDR2 YYNGEE. The CDR3 bases are TGTGCCAGCAGCGTAGATCTTCCAGTTGGGATCGCCGGGGAGCTGTTTTTT. This gives the protein CASSVDLPVGIAGELFF.

The chain combines TRBV4-3 with TRBJ2-7; D tentatively fits TRBD1 or TRBD2 (5 bases each). V shed 0 bases and J shed 3 bases, with 15 bases lying between them. Germline V gene data show CDR1 as LGHNA and CDR2 as YSLEER. This CDR3 has 16 residues. Here the CDR3 DNA reads TGCGCCAGCAGCCAAGAGGGAGCCGGGGCTAGCTACGAGCAGTACTTC. This codes for CASSQEGAGASYEQYF.

The chain combines TRBV4-1 with TRBJ1-2; D is possibly TRBD1 (6 bases). Germline CDR1 is MGHRA and CDR2 is YSYEKL. Trimming cost V 1 base and J 6 bases, with 12 bases left between them. The CDR3 runs to 14 residues. The CDR3 region is CASSQVLTGDGYTF. The CDR3 region has the DNA TGCGCCAGCAGCCAAGTTTTGACAGGCGATGGCTACACCTTC.

This rearrangement joins TRBV27 to TRBJ2-5; TRBD2 might be the D (5 bases). The CDR3 runs to 13 residues. Trimming shortened V by 2 bases and J by 6 bases, and 10 bases separated the two germline ends. CDR1 and CDR2 (germline): MNHEY, SMNVEV (reference sequence). Here the CDR3 reads CASSLRTGKTQYF. The DNA for the CDR3 is TGTGCCAGCAGTTTAAGGACGGGAAAGACCCAGTACTTC.

This rearrangement joins TRBV5-8 to TRBJ1-5; D is possibly TRBD1 (6 bases). The germline V gene has CDR1 SGHTS and CDR2 YDEGEE. The CDR3 has 16 residues. The V and J ends lost 3 bases and 6 bases respectively, with 19 bases between them. CDR3 sequence: CASSSDRNDFGQPQHF. In DNA, the CDR3 is TGTGCCAGCAGCTCAGACAGGAATGACTTCGGTCAGCCCCAGCATTTT.

The chain has TRBV7-2 and TRBJ2-5; D is unresolved. This CDR3 has 12 amino acids. Deletions cut 4 bases from V and 5 bases from J, with 8 bases between. Germline CDR1 reads SGHTA; CDR2 reads FQGNSA. The CDR3 loop is CASSWSGETQYF. CDR3 in DNA: TGTGCCAGCAGCTGGTCTGGGGAGACCCAGTACTTC.

This chain joins TRBV20-1 and TRBJ1-1; D unresolved. Germline lookup yields CDR1 DFQATT and CDR2 SNEGSKA (reference sequence). The CDR3 is 10 residues long. The V gene lost 3 bases and the J gene lost 14 bases, with 13 bases spanning the gap. The CDR3 DNA reads as TGCAGTGCTAGCGATGGTCCGACGTTCTTT. It encodes CSASDGPTFF.

The J gene is TRBJ2-7, the V gene TRBV5-1, with D uncertain. Germline CDR1 reads SGHRS; CDR2 reads YFSETQ. Trimming pared 7 bases from V and 6 bases from J, leaving 23 bases between. The CDR3 covers 15 residues. The CDR3 bases are TGCGCCAGCCAGACTGGCACCTATCTGACAAGCGAGCAGTACTTC. Protein: CASQTGTYLTSEQYF.

V usage is TRBV11-3 and J usage is TRBJ2-1, with TRBD2 matching over 8 bases. The CDR3 extends over 14 amino acids. Trimming removed 5 bases from V and 6 bases from J; junction bases left unmatched: 6. Germline loops: CDR1 SGHNT, CDR2 YENEEA. Written as DNA, the CDR3 is TGTGCCAGCAGCCGGGGGGGTAGTAGCAATGAGCAGTTCTTC. This translates into CASSRGGSSNEQFF.

The chain has TRBV6-5 and TRBJ2-4; D gene unclear. There are 14 residues in the CDR3. Between the trimmed V and J ends, which lost 6 bases and 0 bases, there was a span of 9 bases. Germline CDR1 and CDR2: MNHEY and SVGAGI. CDR3 coding DNA: TGTGCCAGCAGGCCTACGGTAGCCAAAAACATTCAGTACTTC. It specifies CASRPTVAKNIQYF.

The chain combines TRBV15 with TRBJ1-2, with 7 bases lining up with TRBD1. Germline CDR1 reads LNHNV; CDR2 reads YYDKDF (reference sequence). Trimming at V came to 0 bases and at J to 5 bases, leaving 9 bases not matched to a gene. This CDR3 is 16 amino acids long. The CDR3, as DNA: TGTGCCACCAGCAGAGACTTCACAGGGGAGGGGTATGGCTACACCTTC. Residues: CATSRDFTGEGYGYTF. The whole variable domain, remainder taken from reference TRBV15 and TRBJ1-2, is DAMVIQNPRYQVTQFGKPVTLSCSQTLNHNVMYWYQQKSSQAPKLLFHYYDKDFNNEADTPDNFQSRRPNTSFCFLDIRSPGLGDTAMYLCATSRDFTGEGYGYTFGSGTRLTVV.

This clone was detected only once. The genes are TRBV6-1 and TRBJ2-7, with unresolved D. The CDR3 extends over 11 amino acids. Germline V CDR1 and CDR2: MNHNS, SASEGT. The V and J ends lost 3 bases and 7 bases respectively, with 7 bases between them. This chain's CDR3 is CASSEFWEQYF. The CDR3 DNA reads TGTGCCAGCAGTGAGTTCTGGGAGCAGTACTTC.

This clone was recorded only once. The CDR3 DNA reads TGTGCCAGCAGCTTTCGGGTGAACACTGAAGCTTTCTTT. This translates into CASSFRVNTEAFF. The chain has TRBV7-8 and TRBJ1-1, with unresolved D. Germline values: CDR1 SGHVS, CDR2 FQNEAQ. Trimming took off 3 bases at V and 0 bases at J, with 5 bases between the two ends. The CDR3 length is 13 residues.

The genes are TRBV6-1 and TRBJ2-3, with 10 bases aligning to TRBD2. Germline assignment: CDR1 MNHNS and CDR2 SASEGT. Trimming took 8 bases from V and 3 from J; bases not matched to a gene: 8. The CDR3 runs to 15 residues. The CDR3 protein is CASGLAALGTDTQYF. CDR3 DNA: TGTGCCAGCGGACTAGCGGCTCTGGGGACAGATACGCAGTATTTT.

This chain uses TRBV7-2 with TRBJ1-2; D call uncertain. CDR1 and CDR2 from the germline V gene are SGHTA and FQGNSA. The CDR3 loop spans 12 amino acids. V was clipped by 1 base and J by 8 bases, with 8 bases between them. CDR3 in DNA: TGTGCCAGCAGCTTAGACCGAGGGGGCTACACCTTC. This encodes CASSLDRGGYTF.

The V and J genes are TRBV19 and TRBJ1-2, with D uncertain. CDR1 LNHDA and CDR2 SQIVND come from the germline V gene (reference sequence). Between the trimmed V and J ends, which lost 3 bases and 1 base, there was a span of 9 bases. CDR3 length: 14 residues. DNA of the CDR3: TGTGCCAGTAGTATGAGTGCAGTTAACTATGGCTACACCTTC. It yields the protein CASSMSAVNYGYTF. Using reference TRBV19 and TRBJ1-2 for the parts outside the CDR3, the full variable domain is DGGITQSPKYLFRKEGQNVTLSCEQNLNHDAMYWYRQDPGQGLRLIYYSQIVNDFQKGDIAEGYSVSREKKESFPLTVTSAQKNPTAFYLCASSMSAVNYGYTFGSGTRLTVV.